The TCR beta chain described here comes from a study of T cell repertoires in cytomegalovirus infection (dated by TCRdb to about 2019). In the study overall: Peptide stimulations targeted recently identified HLA-C-restricted CMV epitopes, whose presentation resists viral immunomodulation, together with well-studied HLA-B-restricted epitopes. Donor HLA type was relevant to the analysis, as public TCR beta signatures indicated carriage of CMV infection together with the matching HLA type.

Sequencing relied on an Illumina HiSeq 1500. Using fastp trimming at Q25 and MiXCR clonotype assembly, TCRdb reanalyzed the public sequencing data and kept in-frame beta chains. Entries are consolidated by CDR3 protein sequence, retaining the most common genes and DNA. The table for this sample lists roughly 920,000 distinct CDR3 sequences; roughly a third of them were counted only once. The ten most abundant clones make up around 15% of the sample. The CDR3 covers 17 residues, taking in both the cysteine and the phenylalanine. The read is trimmed to its CDR3 DNA, 51 bases read in frame from base 1. The germline V gene (reference sequence) gives CDR1 as MNHNY and CDR2 as SVGAGI. V was cut back by 7 bases and J by 8 bases, leaving a gap of 24 bases between them. A word on this clonotype: It has no known antigen specificity. No much larger clone exists at a distance of one base, and base qualities are not known.

The sample's treatment or condition label, decoded: in vitro stimulation with specific CMV peptide epitopes to enrich CMV-specific T cells. Beyond this particular receptor, the publication reports: The ex vivo response was dominated by HLA-C-restricted CMV-specific TCR beta clonotypes, and the single most frequent clonotype in two of eight donors was supplied by these HLA-C-restricted clonotypes. Carriers of CMV infection plus the relevant HLA type were discriminated by the cumulative frequency of public TCR beta family members in the study cohort and in an independent roughly 370-donor cohort.

Source: cultured CD8+ T cells from PBMCs, taken from culture after CMV antigen stimulation. The clonotype was recovered from a human donor in good health (CMV status not recorded). Some clones in this sample may be carry-over from other donors' samples. Recombination joined TRBV6-6 with TRBJ1-6, with a weak D call of TRBD1 (5 bases match). The nucleotide sequence reads TGTGCCAGCACCCACTTCCAAGGTGGCGGGGGGGATTCACCCCTCCACTTT. It translates to CASTHFQGGGGDSPLHF.